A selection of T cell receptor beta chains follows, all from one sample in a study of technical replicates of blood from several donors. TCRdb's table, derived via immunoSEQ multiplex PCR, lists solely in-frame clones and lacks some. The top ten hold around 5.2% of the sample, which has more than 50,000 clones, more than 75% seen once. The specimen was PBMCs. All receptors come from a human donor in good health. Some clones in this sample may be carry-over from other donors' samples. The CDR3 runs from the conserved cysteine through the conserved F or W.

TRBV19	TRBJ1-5	CASADRAFQPQHF
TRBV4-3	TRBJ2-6	CASSLGEAGANVLTF
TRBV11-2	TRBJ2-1	CASSSRESAFF
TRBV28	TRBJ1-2	CASSLSRGDGYTF
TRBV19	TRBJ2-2	CASSFGLAITGELFF
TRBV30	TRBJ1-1	CAWRAWGGRENTEAFF
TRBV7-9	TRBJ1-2	CASSLAAAQKEYGYTF
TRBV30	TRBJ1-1	CAWSRGQQNTEAFF
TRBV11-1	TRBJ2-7	CASSRTSGGYEQYF
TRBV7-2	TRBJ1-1	CASSFGQWAFF
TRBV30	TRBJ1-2	CAWSLAGDGYTF
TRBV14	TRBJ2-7	CASSQVLTDCEQYF
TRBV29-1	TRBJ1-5	CSVRQGDQPQHF
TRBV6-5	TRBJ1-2	CASSYPGSAYGYTF
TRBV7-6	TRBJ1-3	CASSSWDRVHFLGNTIYF
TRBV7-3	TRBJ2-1	CASSRGGASGVNEQFF
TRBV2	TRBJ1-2	CASRSGTGGEVDGYTF
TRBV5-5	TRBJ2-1	CASSLQLAGGRVYNEQFF
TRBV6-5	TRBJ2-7	CASSYRTGGVYEQYF
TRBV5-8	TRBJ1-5	CASVQGVSHGNQPQHF
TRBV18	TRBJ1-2	CASSPDRAVGYGYTF
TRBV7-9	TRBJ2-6	CASSSGPGSFGANVLTF
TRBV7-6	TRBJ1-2	CASSKAAGYGYTF
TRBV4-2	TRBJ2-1	CASSQEGLATNNEQFF
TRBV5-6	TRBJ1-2	CASCPGTFNYGYTF
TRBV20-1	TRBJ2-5	CSARARDYGNF
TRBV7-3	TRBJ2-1	CASSLNSGDYNEQFF
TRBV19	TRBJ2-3	CASRLAGTDTQYF
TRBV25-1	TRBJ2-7	CASSDLMAPEGYEQYF
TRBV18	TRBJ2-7	CASSDIGGSYEQYF
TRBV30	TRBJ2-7	CAWRSQGVYEQYF
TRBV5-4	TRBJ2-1	CASSPAGARGGNEQFF
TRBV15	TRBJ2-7	CATSRDRGTERAGLNAQYF
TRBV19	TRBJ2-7	CASSVAGSSYEQYF
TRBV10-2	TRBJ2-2	CASSEVSLAGASNTGELFF
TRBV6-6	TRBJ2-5	CASNLGGIGEETQYF
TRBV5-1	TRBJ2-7	CASSLGLAGGYEQYF
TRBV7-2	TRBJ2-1	CASRLAGDEQFF
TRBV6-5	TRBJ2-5	CATARRQGRETQYF
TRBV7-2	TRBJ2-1	CASSLAGRNNEQFF
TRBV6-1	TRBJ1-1	CASSQDREATEAFF
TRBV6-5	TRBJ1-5	CASSPGQGLGQPQHF
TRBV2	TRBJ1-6	CASRGLSRHASDLHF
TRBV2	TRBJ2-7	CASIPWTGYYEQYF
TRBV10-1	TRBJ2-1	CARLQPLAGSYNEQFF
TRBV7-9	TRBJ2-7	CASSLAPWAGAEQYF
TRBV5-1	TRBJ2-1	CASNWGGRTAYNEQFF
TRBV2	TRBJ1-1	CASSPGGRAEAFF
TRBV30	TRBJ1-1	CAWSRSAEAFF
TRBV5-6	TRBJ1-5	CASSRGRRDNQPQHF
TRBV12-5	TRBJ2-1	CASGSSPLAGGPSSYNEQFF
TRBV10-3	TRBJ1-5	CAISAGGSNQPQHF
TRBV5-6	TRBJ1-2	CASSLDLRGRGNYGYTF